The next 8 T cell receptor beta chains were all read from a single sample in a study of chronic HIV infection and antiretroviral therapy. TCRdb redid the calling of the 5' RACE reads with MiXCR, one entry per CDR3 protein. The sample records some 38,000 distinct CDR3 sequences, more than 8% being singletons. Sample: peripheral blood. The receptor set was obtained from an adult who had HIV and had not received antiretroviral therapy, or was an uninfected healthy control (not recorded which).

This clonotype was counted at least ten times. The chain uses TRBV20-1 and TRBJ2-7; 7 bases line up with TRBD1. CDR3 length: 14 amino acids. Trimming at V came to 6 bases and at J to 2 bases, leaving 10 bases not matched to a gene. Looked up from germline, CDR1 is DFQATT and CDR2 is SNEGSKA (reference sequence). The CDR3 DNA reads as TGCAGTGCCCCGGGACAGTATAACCCCTACGAGCAGTACTTC. Translated, it gives CSAPGQYNPYEQYF.

This clonotype showed up many times. The chain links TRBV7-9 to TRBJ2-3; the match to TRBD2 covers 11 bases. Germline V gene data show CDR1 as SEHNR and CDR2 as FQNEAQ (reference sequence). The CDR3 spans 16 residues. The V segment lost 3 bases and the J segment 3 bases; nucleotides outside the gene matches: 5. The CDR3 bases are TGTGCCAGCAGCTTCTCTCTAGCGGGAGGAACAGATACGCAGTATTTT. It specifies CASSFSLAGGTDTQYF.

The chain employs TRBV6-5 and TRBJ2-2; D is unclear. There are 12 residues in the CDR3. Looked up from germline, CDR1 is MNHEY and CDR2 is SVGAGI. Trimming removed 6 bases at V and 2 bases at J, with 4 bases between. The CDR3: CASRFNTGELFF. For the CDR3, the DNA is TGTGCCAGCAGATTCAACACCGGGGAGCTGTTTTTT.

The rearrangement joins TRBV5-1 to TRBJ1-3, with TRBD1 matching over 10 bases. The J segment lost 4 bases and the V segment lost 0 bases, leaving 7 bases of the junction unmatched. The CDR3 covers 17 residues. CDR1 is SGHRS and CDR2 is YFSETQ in the germline V gene. The CDR3 sequence: CASSLDPGTGAGNTIYF. CDR3 in DNA: TGCGCCAGCAGCTTGGATCCCGGGACAGGGGCCGGAAACACCATATATTTT.

The CDR3 DNA follows: TGTGCCAGCAGTTTGCCAGGGGGCTGGCAGGAGACCCAGTACTTC. Its protein is CASSLPGGWQETQYF. The chain links TRBV28 to TRBJ2-5; 8 positions agree with TRBD1. The CDR3 is 15 residues long. V lost 3 bases to trimming and J lost 5 bases; unmatched junction nucleotides: 8. The germline CDR1 and CDR2 sequences are MDHEN and SYDVKM.

The chain couples TRBV2 to TRBJ1-1; 7 bases match TRBD1. The J segment lost 4 bases and the V segment lost 8 bases, leaving 7 bases of the junction unmatched. The CDR3 spans 13 residues. The germline CDR1 and CDR2 sequences are SNHLY and FYNNEI. The chain's CDR3 is CASGDRVVTEAFF. The CDR3 DNA follows: TGTGCCAGCGGAGACAGGGTGGTCACTGAAGCTTTCTTT.

This clonotype was found a few times. V gene TRBV29-1 combines with J gene TRBJ2-7; 11 nucleotides align to TRBD1. CDR1 is SQVTM, CDR2 ANQGSEA, per germline. The junction had 4 bases not matched to a gene; V was cut back by 7 bases and J by 2 bases. The CDR3 runs 13 residues. This CDR3 is CSATGQGAYEQYF. The DNA for the CDR3 is TGCAGCGCAACGGGACAGGGGGCCTACGAGCAGTACTTC.

The chain couples TRBV6-5 to TRBJ1-1; 9 nucleotides align to TRBD1. The CDR3 consists of 13 residues. Germline V CDR1 and CDR2: MNHEY, SVGAGI. J was trimmed by 7 bases and V by 8 bases; bases with no gene match: 8. The CDR3 is CASATGGVGEAFF. The CDR3 DNA follows: TGTGCCAGCGCCACAGGGGGCGTCGGTGAAGCTTTCTTT.